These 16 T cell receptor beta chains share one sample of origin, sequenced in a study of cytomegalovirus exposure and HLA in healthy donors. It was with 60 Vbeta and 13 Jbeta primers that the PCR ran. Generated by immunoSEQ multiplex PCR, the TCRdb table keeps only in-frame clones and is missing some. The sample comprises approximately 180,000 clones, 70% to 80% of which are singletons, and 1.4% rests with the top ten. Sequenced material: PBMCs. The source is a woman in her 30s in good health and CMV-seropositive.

Here the CDR3 DNA reads TGTGCCAGCAGCTCTGACAGTGCTACGAACACCGGGGAGCTGTTTTTT. It encodes CASSSDSATNTGELFF. V is TRBV7-2 and J is TRBJ2-2, with TRBD1 as a possible D gene (5 bases). In germline, CDR1 is SGHTA, CDR2 FQGNSA. The CDR3 contains 16 residues. Trimming left V 4 bases short and J 0 bases short, with 12 bases between.

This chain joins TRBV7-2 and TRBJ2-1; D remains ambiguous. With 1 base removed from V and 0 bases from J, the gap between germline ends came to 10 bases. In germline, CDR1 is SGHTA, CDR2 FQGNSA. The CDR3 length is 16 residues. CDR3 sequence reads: CASSLVLPSSYNEQFF. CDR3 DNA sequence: TGTGCCAGCAGCTTAGTACTTCCAAGCTCCTACAATGAGCAGTTCTTC.

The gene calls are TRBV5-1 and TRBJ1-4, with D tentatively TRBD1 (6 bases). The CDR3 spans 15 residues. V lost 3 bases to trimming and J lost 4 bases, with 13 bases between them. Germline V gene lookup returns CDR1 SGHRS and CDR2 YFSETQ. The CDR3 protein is CASSSVGAGNEKLFF. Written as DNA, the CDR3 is TGCGCCAGCAGCTCGGTGGGGGCAGGTAATGAAAAACTGTTTTTT. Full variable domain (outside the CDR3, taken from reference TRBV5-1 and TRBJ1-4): KAGVTQTPRYLIKTRGQQVTLSCSPISGHRSVSWYQQTPGQGLQFLFEYFSETQRNKGNFPGRFSGRQFSNSRSEMNVSTLELGDSALYLCASSSVGAGNEKLFFGSGTQLSVL.

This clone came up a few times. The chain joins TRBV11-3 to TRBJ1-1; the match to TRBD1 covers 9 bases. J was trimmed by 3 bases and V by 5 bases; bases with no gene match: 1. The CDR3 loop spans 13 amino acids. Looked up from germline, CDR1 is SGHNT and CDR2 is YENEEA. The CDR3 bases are TGTGCCAGCAGCACAGGGGGCTACACTGAAGCTTTCTTT. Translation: CASSTGGYTEAFF. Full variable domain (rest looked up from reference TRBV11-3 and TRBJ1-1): EAGVVQSPRYKIIEKKQPVAFWCNPISGHNTLYWYLQNLGQGPELLIRYENEEAVDDSQLPKDRFSAERLKGVDSTLKIQPAELGDSAVYLCASSTGGYTEAFFGQGTRLTVV.

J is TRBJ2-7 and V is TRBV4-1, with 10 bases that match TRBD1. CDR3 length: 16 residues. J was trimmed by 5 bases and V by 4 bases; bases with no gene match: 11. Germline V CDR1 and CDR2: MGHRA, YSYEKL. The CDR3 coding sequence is TGCGCCAGCAGCCCTTATTTGGGGACAGGGGAACACGAGCAGTACTTC. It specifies CASSPYLGTGEHEQYF.

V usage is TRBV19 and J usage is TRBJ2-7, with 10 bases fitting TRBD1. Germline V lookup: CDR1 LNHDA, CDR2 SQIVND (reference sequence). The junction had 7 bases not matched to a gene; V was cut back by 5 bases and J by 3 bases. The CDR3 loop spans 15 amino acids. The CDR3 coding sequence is TGTGCCAGTAGTGACGGGACAGGGGATTTCTACGAGCAGTACTTC. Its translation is CASSDGTGDFYEQYF.

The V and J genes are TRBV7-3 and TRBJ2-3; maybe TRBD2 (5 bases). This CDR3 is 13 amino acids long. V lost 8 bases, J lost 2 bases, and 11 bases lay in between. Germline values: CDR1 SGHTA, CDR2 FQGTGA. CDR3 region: CASSRDYTDTQYF. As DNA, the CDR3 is TGTGCCAGCTCCCGAGACTACACAGATACGCAGTATTTT.

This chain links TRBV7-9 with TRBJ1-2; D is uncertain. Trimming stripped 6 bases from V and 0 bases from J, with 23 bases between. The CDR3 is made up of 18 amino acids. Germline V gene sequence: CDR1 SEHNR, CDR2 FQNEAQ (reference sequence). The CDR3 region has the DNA TGTGCCAGCAGTCCAAAAGGCACAGCCCAGGAGGCTAACTATGGCTACACCTTC. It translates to CASSPKGTAQEANYGYTF.

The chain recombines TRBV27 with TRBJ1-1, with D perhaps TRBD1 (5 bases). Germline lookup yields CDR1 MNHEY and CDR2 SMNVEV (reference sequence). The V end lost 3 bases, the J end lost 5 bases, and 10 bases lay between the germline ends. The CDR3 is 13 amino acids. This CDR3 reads CASSFTGETEAFF. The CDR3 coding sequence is TGTGCCAGCAGTTTTACAGGAGAAACTGAAGCTTTCTTT.

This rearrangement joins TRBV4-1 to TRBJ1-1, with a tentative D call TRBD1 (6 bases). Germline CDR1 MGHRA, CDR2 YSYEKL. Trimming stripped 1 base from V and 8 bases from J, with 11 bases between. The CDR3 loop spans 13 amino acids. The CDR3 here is CASSQGGGLEAFF. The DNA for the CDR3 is TGCGCCAGCAGCCAAGGCGGGGGGCTCGAAGCTTTCTTT.

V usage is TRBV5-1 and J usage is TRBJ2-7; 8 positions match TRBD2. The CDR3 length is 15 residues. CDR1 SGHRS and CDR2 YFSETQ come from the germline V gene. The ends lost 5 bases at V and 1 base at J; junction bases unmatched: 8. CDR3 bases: TGCGCCAGCAGACCGGCGGGAGGAGGGTCCTACGAGCAGTACTTC. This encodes CASRPAGGGSYEQYF.

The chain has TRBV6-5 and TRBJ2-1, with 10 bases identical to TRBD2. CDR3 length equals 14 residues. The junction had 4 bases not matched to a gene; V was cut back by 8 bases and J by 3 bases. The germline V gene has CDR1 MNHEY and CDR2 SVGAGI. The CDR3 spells CASGTSGNYNEQFF. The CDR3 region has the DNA TGTGCCAGCGGTACTAGCGGGAACTACAATGAGCAGTTCTTC.

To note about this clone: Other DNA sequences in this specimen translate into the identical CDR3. CDR3 bases: TGCAGTGCTAGAGATAGAGAGACCCAGTACTTC. It is translated as CSARDRETQYF. The chain carries TRBV20-1 and TRBJ2-5, with D hard to call. The germline gives CDR1 DFQATT, CDR2 SNEGSKA (reference sequence). The CDR3 spans 11 residues. The ends were cut back, 0 bases at V and 4 bases at J, with 3 bases in the middle.

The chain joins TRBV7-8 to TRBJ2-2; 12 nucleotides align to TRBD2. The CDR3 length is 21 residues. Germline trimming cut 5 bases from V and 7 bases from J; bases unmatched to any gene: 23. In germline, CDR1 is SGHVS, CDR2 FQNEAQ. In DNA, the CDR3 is TGTGCCAGCAGCCCACCCGGGACAGGGATACTAGCGGGAGGTTCGGTCGGGGAGCTGTTTTTT. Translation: CASSPPGTGILAGGSVGELFF.

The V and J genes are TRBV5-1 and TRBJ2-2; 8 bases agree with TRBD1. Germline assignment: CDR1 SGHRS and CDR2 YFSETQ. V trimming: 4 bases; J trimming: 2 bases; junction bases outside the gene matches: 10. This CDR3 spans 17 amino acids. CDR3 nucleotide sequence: TGCGCCAGCAGCCCTCCCAGACAGGGGATAAACACCGGGGAGCTGTTTTTT. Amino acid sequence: CASSPPRQGINTGELFF.

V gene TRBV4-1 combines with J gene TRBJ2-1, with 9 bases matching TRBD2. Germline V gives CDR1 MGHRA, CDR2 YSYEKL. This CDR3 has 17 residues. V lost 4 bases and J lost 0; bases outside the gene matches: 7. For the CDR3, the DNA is TGCGCCAGCAGCCGCCTGAGACTAGCGGACTCCTACAATGAGCAGTTCTTC. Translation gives CASSRLRLADSYNEQFF.